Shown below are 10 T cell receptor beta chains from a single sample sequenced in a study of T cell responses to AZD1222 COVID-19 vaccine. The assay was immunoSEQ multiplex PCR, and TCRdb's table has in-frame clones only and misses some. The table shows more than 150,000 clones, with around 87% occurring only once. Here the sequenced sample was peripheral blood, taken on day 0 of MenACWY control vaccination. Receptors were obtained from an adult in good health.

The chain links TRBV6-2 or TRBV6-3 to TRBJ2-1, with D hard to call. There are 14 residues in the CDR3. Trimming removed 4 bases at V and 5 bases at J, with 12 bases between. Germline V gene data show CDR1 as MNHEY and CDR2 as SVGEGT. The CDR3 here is CASSFPLRDNEQFF. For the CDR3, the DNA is TGTGCCAGCAGTTTCCCACTACGGGACAATGAGCAGTTCTTC.

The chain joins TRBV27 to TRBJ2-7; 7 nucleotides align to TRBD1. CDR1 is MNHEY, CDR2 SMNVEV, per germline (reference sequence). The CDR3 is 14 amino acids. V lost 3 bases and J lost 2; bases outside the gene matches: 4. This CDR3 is CASSLSGTAYEQYF. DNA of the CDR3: TGTGCCAGCAGTTTGTCCGGGACAGCCTACGAGCAGTACTTC.

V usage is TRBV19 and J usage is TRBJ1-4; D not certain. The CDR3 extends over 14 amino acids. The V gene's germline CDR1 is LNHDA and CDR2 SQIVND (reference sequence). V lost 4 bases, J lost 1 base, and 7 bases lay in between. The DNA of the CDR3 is TGTGCCAGTAGTAAGACTGGAACTAATGAAAAACTGTTTTTT. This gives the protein CASSKTGTNEKLFF.

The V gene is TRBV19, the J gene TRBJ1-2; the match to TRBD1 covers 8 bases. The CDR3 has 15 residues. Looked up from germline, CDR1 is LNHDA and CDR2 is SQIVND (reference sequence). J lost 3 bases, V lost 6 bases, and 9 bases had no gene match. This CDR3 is CASSQTSGGDYGYTF. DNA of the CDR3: TGTGCCAGTAGCCAAACGTCAGGGGGCGACTATGGCTACACCTTC.

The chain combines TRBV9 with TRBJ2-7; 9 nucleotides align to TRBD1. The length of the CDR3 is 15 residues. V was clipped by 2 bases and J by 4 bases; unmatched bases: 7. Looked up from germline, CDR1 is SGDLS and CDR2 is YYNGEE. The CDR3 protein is CASSVGQGSLYEQYF. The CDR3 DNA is TGTGCCAGCAGCGTTGGACAGGGGAGTTTGTACGAGCAGTACTTC.

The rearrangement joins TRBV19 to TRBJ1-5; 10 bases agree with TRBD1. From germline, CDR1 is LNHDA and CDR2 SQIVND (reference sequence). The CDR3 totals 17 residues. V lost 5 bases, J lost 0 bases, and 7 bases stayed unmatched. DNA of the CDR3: TGTGCCAGTAGTTCCCGGACAGGGGGAAATAGCAATCAGCCCCAGCATTTT. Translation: CASSSRTGGNSNQPQHF.

The CDR3 region has the DNA TGCGCCAGTGGGGAGGGTCCTCTAGCGGTTACGCAGTATTTT. Translating it yields CASGEGPLAVTQYF. The chain carries TRBV4-1 and TRBJ2-3; 7 bases align to TRBD2. Germline V lookup: CDR1 MGHRA, CDR2 YSYEKL. With 9 bases clipped from V and 8 bases from J, the junction kept 14 bases outside the gene matches. CDR3 length equals 14 residues.

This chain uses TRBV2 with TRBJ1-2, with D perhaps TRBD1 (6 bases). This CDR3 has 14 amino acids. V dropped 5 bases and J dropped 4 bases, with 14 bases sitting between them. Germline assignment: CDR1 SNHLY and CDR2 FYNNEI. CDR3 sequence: CASSPTGQFYGYTF. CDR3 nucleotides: TGTGCCAGCAGTCCGACGGGACAATTCTATGGCTACACCTTC.

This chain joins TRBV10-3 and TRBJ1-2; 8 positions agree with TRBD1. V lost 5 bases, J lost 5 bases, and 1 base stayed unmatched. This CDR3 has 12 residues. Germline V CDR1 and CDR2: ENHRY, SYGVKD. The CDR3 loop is CAISRDRYGYTF. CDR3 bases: TGTGCCATCAGTCGGGACAGGTATGGCTACACCTTC.

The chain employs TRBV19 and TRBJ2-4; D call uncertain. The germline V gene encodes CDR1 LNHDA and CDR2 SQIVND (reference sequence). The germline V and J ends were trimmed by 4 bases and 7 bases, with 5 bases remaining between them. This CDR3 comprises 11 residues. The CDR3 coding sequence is TGTGCCAGTAGTAATATTAACATTCAGTACTTC. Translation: CASSNINIQYF.